These 11 T cell receptor beta chains were sequenced from one sample in a study of cytomegalovirus exposure and HLA in healthy donors. PCR employed 60 Vbeta and 13 Jbeta primers. Profiling relied on immunoSEQ multiplex PCR, and the TCRdb table lists in-frame clones only, not all of them. The profile shows some 120,000 clones, approximately 15% of them singletons. Input material: PBMCs. The receptors were gathered from a woman between 18 and 29 years old in good health and CMV-seronegative.

This clone occurred a few times. The chain uses TRBV2 and TRBJ2-1; TRBD2 matches at 16 bases. V trimming: 6 bases; J trimming: 7 bases; junction bases outside the gene matches: 6. This CDR3 is built from 16 residues. CDR1 is SNHLY, CDR2 FYNNEI, per germline. The CDR3 spells CASRAPGLAGGNEQFF. CDR3 sequence (DNA): TGTGCCAGCAGGGCACCGGGACTAGCGGGGGGGAATGAGCAGTTCTTC.

This clone was detected a few times. The CDR3 here is CASSSRRISTDTQYF. The CDR3 bases are TGCGCCAGCAGCTCTAGAAGAATTAGCACAGATACGCAGTATTTT. The V gene is TRBV5-1, the J gene TRBJ2-3; D not resolved. The length of the CDR3 is 15 residues. Germline loops: CDR1 SGHRS, CDR2 YFSETQ. V lost 3 bases and J 0 bases, leaving 11 bases between the germline ends. Full variable domain (missing parts from reference TRBV5-1 and TRBJ2-3): KAGVTQTPRYLIKTRGQQVTLSCSPISGHRSVSWYQQTPGQGLQFLFEYFSETQRNKGNFPGRFSGRQFSNSRSEMNVSTLELGDSALYLCASSSRRISTDTQYFGPGTRLTVL.

The rearrangement uses TRBV29-1 and TRBJ1-2; D remains unclear. There are 10 residues in the CDR3. V was cut by 3 bases and J by 8 bases, with 7 bases left in between. Germline V lookup: CDR1 SQVTM, CDR2 ANQGSEA. The CDR3 here is CSVEAEGYTF. In nucleotides, the CDR3 is TGCAGCGTTGAGGCGGAAGGCTACACCTTC.

The rearrangement uses TRBV10-1 and TRBJ2-1, with 10 bases matching TRBD2. This CDR3 is 14 amino acids long. Germline V gene lookup returns CDR1 WNHNN and CDR2 SYGVQD (reference sequence). The V gene end was trimmed by 6 bases and the J gene end by 7 bases; junction bases not matched to a gene: 6. The CDR3 DNA sequence: TGCGCCAGCAGAGCGGGAGGGCCCGGGAATGAGCAGTTCTTC. Encoded protein: CASRAGGPGNEQFF.

This clone was counted a few times. The chain's CDR3 is CASMGPPTYEQYF. As DNA, the CDR3 is TGTGCCAGCATGGGCCCTCCGACCTACGAGCAGTACTTC. V usage is TRBV2 and J usage is TRBJ2-5; D is ambiguous. Near its end, the DNA agrees better with TRBJ2-7, so the J call may be wrong. The CDR3 covers 13 residues. Germline V gives CDR1 SNHLY, CDR2 FYNNEI.

This clone appeared a few times. The rearrangement uses TRBV5-5 and TRBJ2-5; TRBD1 might be the D (5 bases). Germline assignment: CDR1 SGHKS and CDR2 YYEKEE (reference sequence). V lost 0 bases and J lost 1, with 7 bases in between. The CDR3 has 14 residues. The CDR3 DNA follows: TGTGCCAGCAGCTTGGTAAGGGGCCAAGAGACCCAGTACTTC. It encodes CASSLVRGQETQYF.

The rearrangement links TRBV28 to TRBJ2-7, with a tentative D call TRBD1 (6 bases). Germline V lookup: CDR1 MDHEN, CDR2 SYDVKM. V was pared by 6 bases and J by 0 bases, with 12 bases between. The CDR3 runs 14 residues. The CDR3 DNA is TGTGCCAGCAGCCGAGGGGGTACCTCCTACGAGCAGTACTTC. Amino acid sequence: CASSRGGTSYEQYF.

This chain connects TRBV5-1 to TRBJ2-2, with D perhaps TRBD1 (5 bases). Germline CDR1 SGHRS, CDR2 YFSETQ. The CDR3 runs 14 residues. V lost 4 bases and J 7 bases, leaving 14 bases between the germline ends. CDR3 bases: TGCGCCAGCAGCCCGACAGAGGCAAACGGGGAGCTGTTTTTT. Protein product: CASSPTEANGELFF.

The chain couples TRBV7-8 to TRBJ1-6; D might be TRBD1 (6 bases). This CDR3 comprises 14 residues. Germline lookup yields CDR1 SGHVS and CDR2 FQNEAQ. V shed 1 base and J shed 10 bases, with 11 bases lying between them. Written as DNA, the CDR3 is TGTGCCAGCAGCTTAGGGAAAGGGACATCACCCCTCCACTTT. Its translation: CASSLGKGTSPLHF.

This clone was observed a handful of times. The rearrangement uses TRBV9 and TRBJ1-1; TRBD1 agrees at 8 bases. CDR3 length equals 14 residues. Germline CDR1 reads SGDLS; CDR2 reads YYNGEE. J lost 5 bases, V lost 0 bases, and 3 bases had no gene match. The CDR3 DNA sequence: TGTGCCAGCAGCGTAGGACAGGGGAGGACTGAAGCTTTCTTT. Its protein product is CASSVGQGRTEAFF.

This chain joins TRBV7-9 and TRBJ1-2, with D perhaps TRBD1 (6 bases). V lost 5 bases and J lost 4, with 11 bases in between. CDR1 SEHNR and CDR2 FQNEAQ come from the germline V gene (reference sequence). The CDR3 extends over 13 amino acids. The CDR3 region has the DNA TGTGCCAGCAGCAGAACAGGGAGCTATGGCTACACCTTC. Translated, it gives CASSRTGSYGYTF.